Listed below are T cell receptor beta chains from one sample, sequenced in a study of cytomegalovirus exposure and HLA in healthy donors. Repertoires were generated with immunoSEQ multiplex PCR, while TCRdb's copy carries only in-frame clones and drops some. The table has about 160,000 clones, roughly 81% seen once. The sequenced sample was PBMCs. The receptors come from a woman aged 50 to 60 in good health and CMV-seronegative. The CDR3 runs from the conserved cysteine through the conserved F or W.

>TRBV5-8|TRBJ1-1
CASSLYREGTEAFF
>TRBV5-1|TRBJ2-1
CASSLTEDNEQFF
>TRBV2|TRBJ1-5
CASSERRGNQPQHF
>TRBV16|TRBJ1-4
CASSPLTATNEKLFF
>TRBV28|TRBJ2-5
CASSLDFRDRGQETQYF
>TRBV5-5|TRBJ1-1
CASSPKMTGYTEAFF
>TRBV13|TRBJ2-3
CASSGKRWGGLTDTQYF
>TRBV7-2|TRBJ1-2
CASSLTGGNYGYTF
>TRBV7-2|TRBJ2-1
CASSASGTLGKEQFF
>TRBV18|TRBJ2-7
CASSPGLAGGRNEQYF
>TRBV9|TRBJ1-2
CASSKTGNYGYTF
>TRBV23-1|TRBJ1-5
CASSQSIRRGNQPQHF
>TRBV7-9|TRBJ2-1
CSSSAQAFSSYNEQFF
>TRBV10-3|TRBJ2-2
CAISAVAGGPGTGELFF
>TRBV5-1|TRBJ2-5
CASSSGSPQETQYF
>TRBV7-2|TRBJ2-7
CASSTSGGYEQYF
>TRBV5-4|TRBJ2-7
CASSPQGDIYEQYF
>TRBV4-3|TRBJ2-1
CASSQDAASGMVEQFF
>TRBV10-1|TRBJ1-4
CAQGGTVSEKLFF
>TRBV4-3|TRBJ2-3
CASSQPPGLGTDTQYF
>TRBV7-7|TRBJ2-1
CASSLAVRTGFNNEQFF
>TRBV5-4|TRBJ2-7
CASSLAVVSHYEQYF
>TRBV28|TRBJ2-1
CASRPRGAGVDNEQFF
>TRBV11-3|TRBJ1-1
CASSSSRLGTEAFF
>TRBV2|TRBJ1-4
CASSGGPGEKLFF
>TRBV28|TRBJ1-5
CASSWDREFNQPQHF
>TRBV7-2|TRBJ2-6
CASSLRAAPSGANVLTF
>TRBV5-1|TRBJ2-3
CASSPGGFTDTQYF
>TRBV27|TRBJ1-5
CASSSPRENSNQPQHF
>TRBV5-6|TRBJ1-4
CASSLGATNEKLFF
>TRBV5-1|TRBJ2-5
CASSLGVDRSETQYF
>TRBV9|TRBJ1-1
CASSVGTESHTEAFF
>TRBV27|TRBJ2-7
CASSLRTGLSYEQYF
>TRBV7-2|TRBJ1-4
CASSLVGGNEKLFF
>TRBV7-2|TRBJ1-2
CASNRGSLGNYGYTF
>TRBV4-3|TRBJ1-2
CASKESLAGLLGGGYTF
>TRBV7-2|TRBJ1-3
CASSLGVTGRLSGNTIYF
>TRBV2|TRBJ2-1
CAGKTSGGAREQFF
>TRBV6-1|TRBJ2-5
CASSDFREVETQYF
>TRBV10-3|TRBJ1-1
CAISERGLAFF
>TRBV9|TRBJ2-2
CASSSPSHTGELFF
>TRBV2|TRBJ1-5
CASSGQGLSNQPQHF
>TRBV7-9|TRBJ2-7
CASSLSRGDEQYF